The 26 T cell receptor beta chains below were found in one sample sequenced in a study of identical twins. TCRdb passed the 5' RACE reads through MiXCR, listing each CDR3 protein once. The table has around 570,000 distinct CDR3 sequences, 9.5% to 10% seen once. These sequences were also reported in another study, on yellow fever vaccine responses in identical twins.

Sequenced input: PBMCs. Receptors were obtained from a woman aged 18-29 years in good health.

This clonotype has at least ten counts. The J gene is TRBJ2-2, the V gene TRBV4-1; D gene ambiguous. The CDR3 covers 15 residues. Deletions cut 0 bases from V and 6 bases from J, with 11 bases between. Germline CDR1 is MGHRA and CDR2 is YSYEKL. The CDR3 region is CASSQERLEAGELFF. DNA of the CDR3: TGCGCCAGCAGCCAAGAACGCCTCGAGGCCGGGGAGCTGTTTTTT.

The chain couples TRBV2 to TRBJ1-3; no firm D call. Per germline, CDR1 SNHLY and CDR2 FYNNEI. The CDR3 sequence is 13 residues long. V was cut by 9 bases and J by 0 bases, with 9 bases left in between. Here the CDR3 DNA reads TGTGCCAGTGGACCGAACTCTGGAAACACCATATATTTT. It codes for CASGPNSGNTIYF.

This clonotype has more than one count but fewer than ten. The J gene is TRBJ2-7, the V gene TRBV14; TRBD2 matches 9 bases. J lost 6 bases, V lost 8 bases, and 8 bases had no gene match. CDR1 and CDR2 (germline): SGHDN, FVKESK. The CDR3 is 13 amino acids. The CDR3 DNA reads TGTGCCAGCCGAATGGTTAGCGGGAGCGAGCAGTACTTC. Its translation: CASRMVSGSEQYF. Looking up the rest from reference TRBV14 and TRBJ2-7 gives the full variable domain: EAGVTQFPSHSVIEKGQTVTLRCDPISGHDNLYWYRRVMGKEIKFLLHFVKESKQDESGMPNNRFLAERTGGTYSTLKVQPAELEDSGVYFCASRMVSGSEQYFGPGTRLTVT.

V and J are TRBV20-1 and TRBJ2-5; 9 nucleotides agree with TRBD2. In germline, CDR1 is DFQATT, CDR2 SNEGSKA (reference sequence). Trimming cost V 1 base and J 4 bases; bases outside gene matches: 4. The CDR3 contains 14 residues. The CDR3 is CSARVSLAGETQYF. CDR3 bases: TGCAGTGCTAGAGTTTCACTAGCGGGAGAGACCCAGTACTTC.

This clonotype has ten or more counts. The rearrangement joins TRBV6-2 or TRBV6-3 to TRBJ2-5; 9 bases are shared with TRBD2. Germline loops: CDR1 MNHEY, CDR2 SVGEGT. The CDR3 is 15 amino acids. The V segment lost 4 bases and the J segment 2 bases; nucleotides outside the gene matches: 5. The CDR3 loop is CASSFSGRTQETQYF. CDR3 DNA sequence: TGTGCCAGCAGTTTTAGCGGGAGAACGCAAGAGACCCAGTACTTC.

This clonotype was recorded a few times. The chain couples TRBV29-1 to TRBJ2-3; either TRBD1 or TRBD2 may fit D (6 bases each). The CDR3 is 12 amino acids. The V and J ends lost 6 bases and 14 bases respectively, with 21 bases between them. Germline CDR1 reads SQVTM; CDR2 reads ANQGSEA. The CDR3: CSVDYPQGTLYF. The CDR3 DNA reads TGCAGCGTGGACTACCCACAGGGTACCCTGTATTTT.

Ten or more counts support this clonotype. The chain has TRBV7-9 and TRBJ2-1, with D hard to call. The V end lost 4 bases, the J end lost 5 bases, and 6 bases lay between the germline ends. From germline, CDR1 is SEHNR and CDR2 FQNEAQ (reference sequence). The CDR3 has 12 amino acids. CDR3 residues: CASSSVNNEQFF. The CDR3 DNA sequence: TGTGCCAGCAGCTCGGTTAACAATGAGCAGTTCTTC. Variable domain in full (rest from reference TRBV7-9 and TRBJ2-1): DTGVSQNPRHKITKRGQNVTFRCDPISEHNRLYWYRQTLGQGPEFLTYFQNEAQLEKSRLLSDRFSAERPKGSFSTLEIQRTEQGDSAMYLCASSSVNNEQFFGPGTRLTVL.

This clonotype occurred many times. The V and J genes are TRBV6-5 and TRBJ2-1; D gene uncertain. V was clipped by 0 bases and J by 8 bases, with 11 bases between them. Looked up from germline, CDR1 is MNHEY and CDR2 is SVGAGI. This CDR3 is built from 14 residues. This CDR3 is CASSYSVGLDEQFF. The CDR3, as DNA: TGTGCCAGCAGTTACTCAGTAGGCCTCGATGAGCAGTTCTTC.

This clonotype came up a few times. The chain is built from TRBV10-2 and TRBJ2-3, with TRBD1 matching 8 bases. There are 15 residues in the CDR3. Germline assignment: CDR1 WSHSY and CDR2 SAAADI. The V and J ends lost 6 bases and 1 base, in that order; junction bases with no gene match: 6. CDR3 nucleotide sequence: TGCGCCAGCAGAATCGGACAGGGCCGCACAGATACGCAGTATTTT. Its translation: CASRIGQGRTDTQYF.

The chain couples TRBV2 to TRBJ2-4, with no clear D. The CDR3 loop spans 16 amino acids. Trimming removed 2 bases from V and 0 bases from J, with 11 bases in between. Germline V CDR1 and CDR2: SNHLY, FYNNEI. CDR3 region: CASSEFSSKAKNIQYF. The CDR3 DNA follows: TGTGCCAGCAGTGAATTTAGTTCTAAAGCCAAAAACATTCAGTACTTC.

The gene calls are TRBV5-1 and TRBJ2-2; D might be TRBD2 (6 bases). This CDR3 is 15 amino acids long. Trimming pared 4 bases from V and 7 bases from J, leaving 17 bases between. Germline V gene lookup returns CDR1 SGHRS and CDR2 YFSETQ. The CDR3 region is CASSTGRNGVGELFF. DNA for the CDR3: TGCGCCAGCAGCACCGGGAGAAACGGGGTCGGGGAGCTGTTTTTT.

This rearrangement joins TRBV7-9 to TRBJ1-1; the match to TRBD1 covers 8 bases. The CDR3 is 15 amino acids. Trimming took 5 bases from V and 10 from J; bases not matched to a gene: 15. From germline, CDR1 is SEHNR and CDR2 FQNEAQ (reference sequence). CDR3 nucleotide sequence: TGTGCCAGCAGCCCACGGACAGGGAGGCCTTGGGGAGCTTTCTTT. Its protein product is CASSPRTGRPWGAFF. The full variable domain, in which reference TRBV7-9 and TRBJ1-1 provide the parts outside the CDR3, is DTGVSQNPRHKITKRGQNVTFRCDPISEHNRLYWYRQTLGQGPEFLTYFQNEAQLEKSRLLSDRFSAERPKGSFSTLEIQRTEQGDSAMYLCASSPRTGRPWGAFFGQGTRLTVV.

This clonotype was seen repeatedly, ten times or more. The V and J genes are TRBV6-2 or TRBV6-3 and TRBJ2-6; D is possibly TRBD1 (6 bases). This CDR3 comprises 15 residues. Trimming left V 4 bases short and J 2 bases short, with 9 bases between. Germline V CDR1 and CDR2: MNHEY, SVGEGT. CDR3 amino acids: CASSLQGAGANVLTF. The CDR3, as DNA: TGTGCCAGCAGTTTACAGGGTGCTGGGGCCAACGTCCTGACTTTC.

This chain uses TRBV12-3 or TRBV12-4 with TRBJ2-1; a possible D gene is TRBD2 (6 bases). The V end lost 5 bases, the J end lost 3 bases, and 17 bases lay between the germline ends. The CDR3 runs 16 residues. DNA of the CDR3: TGTGCCAGCAGTCCCGCCGCGGGGCCAGACTACAATGAGCAGTTCTTC. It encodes CASSPAAGPDYNEQFF.

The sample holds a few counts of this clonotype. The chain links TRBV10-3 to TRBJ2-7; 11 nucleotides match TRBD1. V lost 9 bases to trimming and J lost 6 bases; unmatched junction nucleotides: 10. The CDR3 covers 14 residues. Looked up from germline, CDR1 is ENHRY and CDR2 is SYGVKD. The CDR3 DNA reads TGTGCCATGACCGCCGGACAGGGGGCGGGCGAGCAGTACTTC. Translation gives CAMTAGQGAGEQYF.

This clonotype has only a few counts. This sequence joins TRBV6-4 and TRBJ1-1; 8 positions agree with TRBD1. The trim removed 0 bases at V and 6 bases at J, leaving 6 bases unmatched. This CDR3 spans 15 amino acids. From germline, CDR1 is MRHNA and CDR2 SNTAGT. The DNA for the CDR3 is TGTGCCAGCAGTGACTCAGCGGACAGGGCGGCTGAAGCTTTCTTT. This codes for CASSDSADRAAEAFF.

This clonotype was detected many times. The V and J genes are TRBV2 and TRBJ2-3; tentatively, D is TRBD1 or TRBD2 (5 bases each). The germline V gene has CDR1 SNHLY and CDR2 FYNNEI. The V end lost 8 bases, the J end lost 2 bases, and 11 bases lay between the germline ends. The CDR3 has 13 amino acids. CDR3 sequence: CASASGPTDTQYF. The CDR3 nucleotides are TGTGCCAGCGCCTCGGGACCCACAGATACGCAGTATTTT.

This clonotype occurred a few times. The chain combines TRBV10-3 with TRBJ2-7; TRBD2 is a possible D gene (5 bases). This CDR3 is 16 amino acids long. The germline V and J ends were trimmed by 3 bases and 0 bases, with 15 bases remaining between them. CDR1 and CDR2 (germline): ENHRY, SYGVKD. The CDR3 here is CAISDPEDSLSYEQYF. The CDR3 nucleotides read TGTGCCATCAGTGATCCAGAGGACTCCCTCTCCTACGAGCAGTACTTC.

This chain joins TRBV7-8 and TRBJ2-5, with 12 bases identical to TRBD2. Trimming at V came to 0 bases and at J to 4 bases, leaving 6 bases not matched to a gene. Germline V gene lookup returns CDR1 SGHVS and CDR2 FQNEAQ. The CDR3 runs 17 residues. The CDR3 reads CASSLAILAGGRETQYF. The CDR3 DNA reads TGTGCCAGCAGCTTAGCCATCCTAGCGGGGGGGCGAGAGACCCAGTACTTC.

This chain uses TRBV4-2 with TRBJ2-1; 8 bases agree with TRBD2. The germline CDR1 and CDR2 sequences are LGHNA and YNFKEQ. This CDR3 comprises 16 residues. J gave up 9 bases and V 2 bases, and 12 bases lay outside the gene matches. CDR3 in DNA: TGTGCCAGCAGCCAACATACCGGGGGGGGCCTGGGTGAGCAGTTCTTC. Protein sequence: CASSQHTGGGLGEQFF.

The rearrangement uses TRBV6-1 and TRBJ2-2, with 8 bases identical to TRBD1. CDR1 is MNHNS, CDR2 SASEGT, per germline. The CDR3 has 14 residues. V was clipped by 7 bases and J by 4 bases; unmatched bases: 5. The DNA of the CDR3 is TGTGCCAGCAAGATGGACAGGGCCACCGGGGAGCTGTTTTTT. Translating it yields CASKMDRATGELFF.

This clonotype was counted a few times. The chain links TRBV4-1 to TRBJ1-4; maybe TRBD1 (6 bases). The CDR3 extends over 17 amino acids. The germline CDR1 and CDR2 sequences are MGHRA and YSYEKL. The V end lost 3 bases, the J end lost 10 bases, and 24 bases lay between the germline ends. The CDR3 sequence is CASSQMKSQGVSGKLFF. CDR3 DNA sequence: TGCGCCAGCAGCCAGATGAAATCACAGGGTGTAAGTGGAAAACTGTTTTTT.

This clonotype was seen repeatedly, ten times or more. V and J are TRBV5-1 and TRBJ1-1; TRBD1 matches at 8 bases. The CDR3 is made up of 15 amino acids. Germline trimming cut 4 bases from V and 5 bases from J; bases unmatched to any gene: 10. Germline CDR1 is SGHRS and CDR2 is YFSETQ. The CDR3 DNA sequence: TGCGCCAGCAGCCTTTCGGACAGGGTTGAGACTGAAGCTTTCTTT. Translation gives CASSLSDRVETEAFF.

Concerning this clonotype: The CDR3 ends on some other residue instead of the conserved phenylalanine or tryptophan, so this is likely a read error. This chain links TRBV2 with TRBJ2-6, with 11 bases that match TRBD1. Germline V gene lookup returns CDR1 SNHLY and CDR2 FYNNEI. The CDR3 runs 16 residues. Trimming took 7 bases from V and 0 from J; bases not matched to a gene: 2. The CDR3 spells CASTGQGGSGANVLTL. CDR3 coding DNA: TGTGCCAGCACGGGACAGGGGGGCTCTGGGGCCAACGTCCTGACTCTC.

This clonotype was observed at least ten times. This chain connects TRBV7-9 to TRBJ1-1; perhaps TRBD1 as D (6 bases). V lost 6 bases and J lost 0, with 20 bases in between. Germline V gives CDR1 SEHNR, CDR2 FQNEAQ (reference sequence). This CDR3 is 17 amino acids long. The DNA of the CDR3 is TGTGCCAGCAGAAGTCGGCCAGGGCAGGGGATGAACACTGAAGCTTTCTTT. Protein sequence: CASRSRPGQGMNTEAFF. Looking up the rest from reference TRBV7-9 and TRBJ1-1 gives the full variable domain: DTGVSQNPRHKITKRGQNVTFRCDPISEHNRLYWYRQTLGQGPEFLTYFQNEAQLEKSRLLSDRFSAERPKGSFSTLEIQRTEQGDSAMYLCASRSRPGQGMNTEAFFGQGTRLTVV.

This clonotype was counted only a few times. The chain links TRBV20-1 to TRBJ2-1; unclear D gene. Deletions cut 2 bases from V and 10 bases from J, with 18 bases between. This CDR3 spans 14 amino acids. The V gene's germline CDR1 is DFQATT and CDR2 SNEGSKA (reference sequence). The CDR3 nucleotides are TGCAGTGCTAGATCGGCCAGCCCTGGTAGGGAGCAGTTCTTC. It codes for CSARSASPGREQFF.